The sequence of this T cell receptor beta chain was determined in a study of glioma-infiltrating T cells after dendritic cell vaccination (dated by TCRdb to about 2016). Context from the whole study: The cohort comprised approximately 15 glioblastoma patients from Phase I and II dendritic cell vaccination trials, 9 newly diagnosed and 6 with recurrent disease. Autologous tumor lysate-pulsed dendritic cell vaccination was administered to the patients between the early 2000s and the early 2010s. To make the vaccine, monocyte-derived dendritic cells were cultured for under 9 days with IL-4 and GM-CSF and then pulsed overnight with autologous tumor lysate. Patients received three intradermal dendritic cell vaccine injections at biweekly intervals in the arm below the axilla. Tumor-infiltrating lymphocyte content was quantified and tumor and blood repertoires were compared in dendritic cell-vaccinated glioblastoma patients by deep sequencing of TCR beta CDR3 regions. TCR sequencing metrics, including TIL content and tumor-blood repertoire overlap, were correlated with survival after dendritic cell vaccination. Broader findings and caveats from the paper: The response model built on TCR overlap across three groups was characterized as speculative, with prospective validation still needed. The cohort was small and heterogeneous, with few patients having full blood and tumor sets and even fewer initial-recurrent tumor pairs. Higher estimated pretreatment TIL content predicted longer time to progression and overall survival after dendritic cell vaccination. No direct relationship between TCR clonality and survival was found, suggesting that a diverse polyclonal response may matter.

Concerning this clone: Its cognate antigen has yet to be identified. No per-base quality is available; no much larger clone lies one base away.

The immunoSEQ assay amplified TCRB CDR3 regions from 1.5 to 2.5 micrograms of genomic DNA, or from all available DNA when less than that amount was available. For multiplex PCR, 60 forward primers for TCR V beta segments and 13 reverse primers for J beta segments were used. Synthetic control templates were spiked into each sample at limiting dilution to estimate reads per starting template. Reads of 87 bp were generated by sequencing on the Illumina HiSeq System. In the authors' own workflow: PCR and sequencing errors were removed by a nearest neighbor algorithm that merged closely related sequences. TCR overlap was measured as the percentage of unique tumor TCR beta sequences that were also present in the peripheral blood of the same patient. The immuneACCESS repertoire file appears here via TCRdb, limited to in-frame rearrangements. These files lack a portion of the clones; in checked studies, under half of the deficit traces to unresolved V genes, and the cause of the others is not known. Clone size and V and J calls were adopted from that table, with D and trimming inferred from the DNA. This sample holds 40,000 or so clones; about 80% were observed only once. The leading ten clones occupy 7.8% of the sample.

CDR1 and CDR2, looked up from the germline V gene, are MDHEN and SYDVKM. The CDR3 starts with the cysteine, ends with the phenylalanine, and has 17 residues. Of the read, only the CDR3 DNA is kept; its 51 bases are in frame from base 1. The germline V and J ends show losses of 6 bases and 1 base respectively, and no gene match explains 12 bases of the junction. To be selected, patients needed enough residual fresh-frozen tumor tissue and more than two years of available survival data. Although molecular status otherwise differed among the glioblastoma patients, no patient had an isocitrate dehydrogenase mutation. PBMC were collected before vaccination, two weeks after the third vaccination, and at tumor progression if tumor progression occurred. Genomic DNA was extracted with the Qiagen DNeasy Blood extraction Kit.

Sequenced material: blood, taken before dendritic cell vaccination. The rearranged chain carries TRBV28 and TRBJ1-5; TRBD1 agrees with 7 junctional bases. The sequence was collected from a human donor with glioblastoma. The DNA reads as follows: TGTGCCAGCAGCCTCACAGGGGAGATTGGGAGCAATCAGCCCCAGCATTTT. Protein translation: CASSLTGEIGSNQPQHF.